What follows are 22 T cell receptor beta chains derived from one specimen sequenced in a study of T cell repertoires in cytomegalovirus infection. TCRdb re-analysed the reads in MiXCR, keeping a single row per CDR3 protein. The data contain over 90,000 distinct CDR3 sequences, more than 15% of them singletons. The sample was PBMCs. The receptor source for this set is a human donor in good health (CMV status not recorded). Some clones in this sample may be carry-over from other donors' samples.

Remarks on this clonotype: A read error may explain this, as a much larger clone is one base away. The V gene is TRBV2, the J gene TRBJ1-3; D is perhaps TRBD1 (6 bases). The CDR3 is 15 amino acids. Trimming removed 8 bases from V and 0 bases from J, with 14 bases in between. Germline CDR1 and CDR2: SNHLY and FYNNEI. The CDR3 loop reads CASGQQGISGNTIYF. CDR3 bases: TGTGCCAGCGGCCAACAGGGAATCTCTGGAAACACCATATATTTT.

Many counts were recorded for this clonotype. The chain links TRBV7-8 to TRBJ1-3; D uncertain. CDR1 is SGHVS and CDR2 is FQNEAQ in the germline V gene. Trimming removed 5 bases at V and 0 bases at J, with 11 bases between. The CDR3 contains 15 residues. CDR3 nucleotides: TGTGCCAGCAGCCTGGTCTTCGGCTCTGGAAACACCATATATTTT. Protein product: CASSLVFGSGNTIYF.

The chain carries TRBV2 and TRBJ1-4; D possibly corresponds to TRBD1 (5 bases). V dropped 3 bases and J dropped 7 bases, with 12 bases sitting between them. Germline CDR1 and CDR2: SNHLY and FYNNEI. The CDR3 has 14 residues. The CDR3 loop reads CASSDRVPGEKLFF. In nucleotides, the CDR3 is TGTGCCAGCAGTGACAGGGTGCCCGGTGAAAAACTGTTTTTT.

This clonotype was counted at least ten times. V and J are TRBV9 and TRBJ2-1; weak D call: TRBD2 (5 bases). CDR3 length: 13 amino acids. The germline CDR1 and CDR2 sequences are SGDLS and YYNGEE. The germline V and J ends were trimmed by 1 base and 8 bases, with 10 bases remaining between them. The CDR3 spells CASSVKGSDEQFF. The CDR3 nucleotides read TGTGCCAGCAGCGTAAAAGGGAGCGATGAGCAGTTCTTC.

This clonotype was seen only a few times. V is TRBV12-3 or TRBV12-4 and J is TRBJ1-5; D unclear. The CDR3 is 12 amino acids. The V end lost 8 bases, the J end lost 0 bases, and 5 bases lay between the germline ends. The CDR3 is CASGVSNQPQHF. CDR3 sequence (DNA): TGTGCCAGCGGCGTTAGCAATCAGCCCCAGCATTTT.

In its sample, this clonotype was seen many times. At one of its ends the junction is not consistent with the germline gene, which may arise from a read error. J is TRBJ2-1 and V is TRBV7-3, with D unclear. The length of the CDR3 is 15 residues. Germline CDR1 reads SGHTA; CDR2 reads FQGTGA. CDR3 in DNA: TGTGCCAGCAGCCTAACGTCCACAGCCTACAATGAGCAGTTCTTC. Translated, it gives CASSLTSTAYNEQFF. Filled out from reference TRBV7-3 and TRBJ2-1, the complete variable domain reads GAGVSQTPSNKVTEKGKYVELRCDPISGHTALYWYRQSLGQGPEFLIYFQGTGAADDSGLPNDRFFAVRPEGSVSTLKIQRTERGDSAVYLCASSLTSTAYNEQFFGPGTRLTVL.

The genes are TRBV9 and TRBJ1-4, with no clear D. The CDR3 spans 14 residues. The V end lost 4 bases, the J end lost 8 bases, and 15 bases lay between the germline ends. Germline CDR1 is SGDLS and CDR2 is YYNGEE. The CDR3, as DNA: TGTGCCAGCAGCTCCAGCTTGGACGGGGAAAAACTGTTTTTT. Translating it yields CASSSSLDGEKLFF.

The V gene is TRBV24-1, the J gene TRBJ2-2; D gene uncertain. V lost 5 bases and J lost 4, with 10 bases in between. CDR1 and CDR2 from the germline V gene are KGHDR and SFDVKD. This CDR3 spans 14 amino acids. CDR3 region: CATSAQVSTGELFF. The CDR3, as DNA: TGTGCCACCAGTGCCCAGGTATCCACCGGGGAGCTGTTTTTT.

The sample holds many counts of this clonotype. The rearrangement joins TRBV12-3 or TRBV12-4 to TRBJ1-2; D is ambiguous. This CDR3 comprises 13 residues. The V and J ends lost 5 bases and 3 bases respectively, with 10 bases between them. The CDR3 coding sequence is TGTGCCAGCAGTCCCAGCGTTTACTATGGCTACACCTTC. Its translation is CASSPSVYYGYTF.

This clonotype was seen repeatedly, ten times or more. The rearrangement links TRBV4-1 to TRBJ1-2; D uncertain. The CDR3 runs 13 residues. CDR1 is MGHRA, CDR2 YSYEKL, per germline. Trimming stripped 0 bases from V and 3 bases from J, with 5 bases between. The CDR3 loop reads CASSQDRYYGYTF. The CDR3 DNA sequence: TGCGCCAGCAGCCAAGATCGGTACTATGGCTACACCTTC.

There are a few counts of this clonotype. In DNA, the CDR3 is TGTGCCAGCAGACAGGGGGTGAGGAAGTTCTTC. Amino acid sequence: CASRQGVRKFF. The chain is built from TRBV2 and TRBJ2-1; 8 bases fit TRBD1. This CDR3 region has 11 residues. The V and J ends lost 6 bases and 14 bases, in that order; junction bases with no gene match: 6. Germline CDR1 is SNHLY and CDR2 is FYNNEI.

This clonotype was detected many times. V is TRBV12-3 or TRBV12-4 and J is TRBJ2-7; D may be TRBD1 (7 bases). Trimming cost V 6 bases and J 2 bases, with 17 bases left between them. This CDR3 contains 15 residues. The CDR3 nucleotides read TGTGCCAGCAGCCCCCGCGGGACAGCGGCCTACGAGCAGTACTTC. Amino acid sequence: CASSPRGTAAYEQYF.

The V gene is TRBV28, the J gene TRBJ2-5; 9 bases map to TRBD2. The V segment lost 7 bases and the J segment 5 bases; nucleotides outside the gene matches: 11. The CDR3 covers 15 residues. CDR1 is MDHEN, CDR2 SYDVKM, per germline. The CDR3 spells CASIPRGGWGETQYF. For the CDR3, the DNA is TGTGCCAGCATCCCGCGGGGGGGCTGGGGGGAGACCCAGTACTTC.

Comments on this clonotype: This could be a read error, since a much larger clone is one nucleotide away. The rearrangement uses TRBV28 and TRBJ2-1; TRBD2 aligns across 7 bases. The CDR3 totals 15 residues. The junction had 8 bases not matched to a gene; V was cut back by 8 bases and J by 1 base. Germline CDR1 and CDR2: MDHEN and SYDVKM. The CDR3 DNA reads TGTGCCAGCGGCTCCCTGGGGGGGTCCTACAATGAGCAGTTCTTC. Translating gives CASGSLGGSYNEQFF.

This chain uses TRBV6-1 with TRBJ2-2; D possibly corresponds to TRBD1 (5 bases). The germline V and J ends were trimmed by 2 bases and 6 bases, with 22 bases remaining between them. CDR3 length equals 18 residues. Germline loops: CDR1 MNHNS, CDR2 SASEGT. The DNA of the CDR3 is TGTGCCAGCAGTGAAATTGGCAGGGCTTCTGGCCCTGCCGGGGAGCTGTTTTTT. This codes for CASSEIGRASGPAGELFF.

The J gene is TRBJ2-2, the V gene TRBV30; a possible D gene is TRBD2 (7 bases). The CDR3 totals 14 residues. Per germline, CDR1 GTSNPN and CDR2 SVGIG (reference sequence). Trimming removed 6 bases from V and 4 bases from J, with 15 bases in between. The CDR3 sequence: CACRGAVTTGELFF. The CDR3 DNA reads TGTGCCTGCCGGGGGGCGGTGACCACCGGGGAGCTGTTTTTT.

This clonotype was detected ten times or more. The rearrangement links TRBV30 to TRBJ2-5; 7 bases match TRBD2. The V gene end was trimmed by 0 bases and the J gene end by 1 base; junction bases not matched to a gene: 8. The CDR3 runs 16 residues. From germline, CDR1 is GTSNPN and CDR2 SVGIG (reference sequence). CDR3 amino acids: CAWSVRRGELQETQYF. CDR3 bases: TGTGCCTGGAGTGTACGACGGGGGGAACTCCAAGAGACCCAGTACTTC.

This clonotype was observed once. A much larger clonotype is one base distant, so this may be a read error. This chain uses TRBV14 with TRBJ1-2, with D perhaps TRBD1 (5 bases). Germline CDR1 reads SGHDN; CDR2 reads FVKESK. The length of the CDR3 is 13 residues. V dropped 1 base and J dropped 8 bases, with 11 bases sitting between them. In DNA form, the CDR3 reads TGTGCCAGCAGCCAAGGCCCAGGGAGAGGCTACACCTTC. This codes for CASSQGPGRGYTF.

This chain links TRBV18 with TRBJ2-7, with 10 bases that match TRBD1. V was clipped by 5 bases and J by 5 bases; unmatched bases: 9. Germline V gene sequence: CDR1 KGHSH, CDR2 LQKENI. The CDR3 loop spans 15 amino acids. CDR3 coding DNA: TGTGCCAGCTCATCGACGGGACAGGGGTCCCACGAGCAGTACTTC. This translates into CASSSTGQGSHEQYF.

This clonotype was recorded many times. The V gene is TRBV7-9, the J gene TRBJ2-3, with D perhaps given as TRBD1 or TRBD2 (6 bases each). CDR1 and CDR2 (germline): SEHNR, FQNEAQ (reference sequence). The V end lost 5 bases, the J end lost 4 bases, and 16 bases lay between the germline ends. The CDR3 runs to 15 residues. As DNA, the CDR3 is TGTGCCAGCAGCCCAAGGGGGAGGAGGGCAGATACGCAGTATTTT. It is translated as CASSPRGRRADTQYF.

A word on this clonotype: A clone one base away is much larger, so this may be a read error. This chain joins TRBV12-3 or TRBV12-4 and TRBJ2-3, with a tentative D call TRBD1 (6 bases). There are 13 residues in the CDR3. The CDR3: CASNLGAPETQYF. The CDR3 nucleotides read TGTGCCAGCAACTTGGGGGCCCCAGAAACGCAGTATTTT.

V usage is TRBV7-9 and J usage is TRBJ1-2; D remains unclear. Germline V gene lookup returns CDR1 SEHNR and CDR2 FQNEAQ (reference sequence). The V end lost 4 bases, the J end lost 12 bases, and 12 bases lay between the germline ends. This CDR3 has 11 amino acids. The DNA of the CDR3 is TGTGCCAGCAGCTCCGGACCGCTGCACACCTTC. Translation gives CASSSGPLHTF.